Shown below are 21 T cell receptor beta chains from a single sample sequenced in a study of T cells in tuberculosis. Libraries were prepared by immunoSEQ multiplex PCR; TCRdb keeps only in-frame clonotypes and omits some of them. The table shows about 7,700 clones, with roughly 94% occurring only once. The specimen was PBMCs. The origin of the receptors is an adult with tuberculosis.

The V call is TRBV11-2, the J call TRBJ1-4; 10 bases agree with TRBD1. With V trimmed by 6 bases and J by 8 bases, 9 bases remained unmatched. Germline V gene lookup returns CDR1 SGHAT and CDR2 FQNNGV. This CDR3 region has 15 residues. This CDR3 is CASRDGTGDVEKLFF. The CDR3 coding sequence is TGTGCCAGCAGGGACGGGACAGGGGATGTAGAAAAACTGTTTTTT.

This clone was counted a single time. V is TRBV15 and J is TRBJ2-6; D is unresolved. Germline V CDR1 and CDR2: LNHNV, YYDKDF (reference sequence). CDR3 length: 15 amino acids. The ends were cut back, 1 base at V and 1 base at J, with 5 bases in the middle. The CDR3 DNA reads TGTGCCACCAGCAGAGGCGGTTCTGGGGCCAACGTCCTGACTTTC. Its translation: CATSRGGSGANVLTF.

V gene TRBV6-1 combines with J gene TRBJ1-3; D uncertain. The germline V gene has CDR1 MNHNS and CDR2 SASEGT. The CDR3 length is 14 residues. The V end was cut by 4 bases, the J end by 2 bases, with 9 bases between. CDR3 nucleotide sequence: TGTGCCAGCAGTGCTAAAGAACCTGGAAACACCATATATTTT. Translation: CASSAKEPGNTIYF.

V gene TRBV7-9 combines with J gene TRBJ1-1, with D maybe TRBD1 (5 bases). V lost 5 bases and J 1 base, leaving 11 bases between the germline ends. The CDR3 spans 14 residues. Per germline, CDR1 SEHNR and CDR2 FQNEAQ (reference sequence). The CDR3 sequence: CASSPRQTNTEAFF. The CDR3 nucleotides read TGTGCCAGCAGCCCTAGACAGACGAACACTGAAGCTTTCTTT.

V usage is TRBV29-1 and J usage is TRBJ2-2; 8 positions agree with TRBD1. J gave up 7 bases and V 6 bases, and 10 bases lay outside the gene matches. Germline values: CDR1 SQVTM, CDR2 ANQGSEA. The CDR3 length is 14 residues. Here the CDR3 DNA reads TGCAGCGTCGGTACAGGGGGAGGTAGCGGGGAGCTGTTTTTT. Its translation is CSVGTGGGSGELFF.

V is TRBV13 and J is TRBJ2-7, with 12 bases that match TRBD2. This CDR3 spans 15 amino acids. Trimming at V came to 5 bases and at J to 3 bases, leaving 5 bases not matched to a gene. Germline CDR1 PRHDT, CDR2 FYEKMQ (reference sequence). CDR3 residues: CASSPGLAGNYEQYF. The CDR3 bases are TGTGCCAGCAGCCCAGGACTAGCGGGAAACTACGAGCAGTACTTC.

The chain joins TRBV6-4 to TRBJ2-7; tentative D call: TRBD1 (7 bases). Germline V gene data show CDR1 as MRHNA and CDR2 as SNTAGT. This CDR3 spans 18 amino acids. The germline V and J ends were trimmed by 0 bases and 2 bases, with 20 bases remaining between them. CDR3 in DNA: TGTGCCAGCAGTGACTCGGGAGATCTATCAGGGGGGCCCTACGAGCAGTACTTC. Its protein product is CASSDSGDLSGGPYEQYF.

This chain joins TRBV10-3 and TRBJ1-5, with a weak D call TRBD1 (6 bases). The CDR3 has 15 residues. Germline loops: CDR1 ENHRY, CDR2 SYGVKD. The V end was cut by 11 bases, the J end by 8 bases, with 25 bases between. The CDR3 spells CAADEGTLVREPQHF. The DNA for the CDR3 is TGTGCCGCGGACGAAGGGACACTCGTACGAGAGCCCCAGCATTTT.

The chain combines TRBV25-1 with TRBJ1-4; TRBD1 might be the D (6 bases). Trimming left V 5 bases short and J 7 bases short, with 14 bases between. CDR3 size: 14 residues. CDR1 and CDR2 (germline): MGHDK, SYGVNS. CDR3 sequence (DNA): TGTGCCAGCAGTAAAGGGGAAGGGGGTGAAAAACTGTTTTTT. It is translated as CASSKGEGGEKLFF.

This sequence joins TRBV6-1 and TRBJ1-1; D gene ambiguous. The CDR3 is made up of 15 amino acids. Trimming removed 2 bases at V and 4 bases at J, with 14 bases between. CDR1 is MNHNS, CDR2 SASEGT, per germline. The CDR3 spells CASSESPGYITEAFF. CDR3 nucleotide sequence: TGTGCCAGCAGTGAATCACCGGGATACATCACTGAAGCTTTCTTT.

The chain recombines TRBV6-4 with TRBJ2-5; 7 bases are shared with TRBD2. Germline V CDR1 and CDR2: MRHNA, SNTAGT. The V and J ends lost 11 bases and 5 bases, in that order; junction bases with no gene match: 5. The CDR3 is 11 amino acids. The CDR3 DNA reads TGTGCCCCGGTGGGGGGGGAGACCCAGTACTTC. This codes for CAPVGGETQYF.

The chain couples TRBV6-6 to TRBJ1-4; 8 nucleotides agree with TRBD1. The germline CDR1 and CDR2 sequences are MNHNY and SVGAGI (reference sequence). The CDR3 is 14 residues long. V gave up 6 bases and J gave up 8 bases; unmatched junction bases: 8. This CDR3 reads CASSQDRGREKLFF. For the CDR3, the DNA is TGTGCCAGCAGCCAAGACAGGGGACGGGAAAAACTGTTTTTT.

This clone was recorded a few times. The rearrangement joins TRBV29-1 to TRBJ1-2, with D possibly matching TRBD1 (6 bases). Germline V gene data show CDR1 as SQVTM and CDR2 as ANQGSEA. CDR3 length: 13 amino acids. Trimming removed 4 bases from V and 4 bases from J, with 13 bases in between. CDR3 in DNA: TGCAGCGTTGCAGGGGAGGGGGGCTATGGCTACACCTTC. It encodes CSVAGEGGYGYTF. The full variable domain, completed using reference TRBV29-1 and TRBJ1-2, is SAVISQKPSRDICQRGTSLTIQCQVDSQVTMMFWYRQQPGQSLTLIATANQGSEATYESGFVIDKFPISRPNLTFSTLTVSNMSPEDSSIYLCSVAGEGGYGYTFGSGTRLTVV.

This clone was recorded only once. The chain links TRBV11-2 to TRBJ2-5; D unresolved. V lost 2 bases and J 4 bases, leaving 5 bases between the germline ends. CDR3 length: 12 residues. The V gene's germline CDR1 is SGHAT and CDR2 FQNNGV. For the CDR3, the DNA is TGTGCCAGCAGCTTATCCCGAGAGACCCAGTACTTC. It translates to CASSLSRETQYF.

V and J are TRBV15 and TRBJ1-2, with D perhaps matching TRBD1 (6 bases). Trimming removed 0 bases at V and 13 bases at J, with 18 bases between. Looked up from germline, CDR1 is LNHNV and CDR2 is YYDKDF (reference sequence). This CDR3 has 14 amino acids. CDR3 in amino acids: CATSRDRTVLHPTF. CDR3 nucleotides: TGTGCCACCAGCAGAGATAGGACAGTCCTTCACCCCACCTTC. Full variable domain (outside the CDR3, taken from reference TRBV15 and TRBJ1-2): DAMVIQNPRYQVTQFGKPVTLSCSQTLNHNVMYWYQQKSSQAPKLLFHYYDKDFNNEADTPDNFQSRRPNTSFCFLDIRSPGLGDTAMYLCATSRDRTVLHPTFGSGTRLTVV.

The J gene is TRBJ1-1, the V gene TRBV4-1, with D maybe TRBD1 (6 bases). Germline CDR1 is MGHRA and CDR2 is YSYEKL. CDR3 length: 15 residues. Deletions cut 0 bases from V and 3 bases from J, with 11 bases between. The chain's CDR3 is CASSQEWDIHTEAFF. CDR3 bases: TGCGCCAGCAGCCAAGAGTGGGACATACACACTGAAGCTTTCTTT.

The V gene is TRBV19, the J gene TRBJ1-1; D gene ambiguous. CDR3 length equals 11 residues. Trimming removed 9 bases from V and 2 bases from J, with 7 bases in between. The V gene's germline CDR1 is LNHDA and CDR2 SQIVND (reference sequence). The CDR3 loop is CASSGNTEAFF. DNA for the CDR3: TGTGCCAGCTCGGGTAACACTGAAGCTTTCTTT.

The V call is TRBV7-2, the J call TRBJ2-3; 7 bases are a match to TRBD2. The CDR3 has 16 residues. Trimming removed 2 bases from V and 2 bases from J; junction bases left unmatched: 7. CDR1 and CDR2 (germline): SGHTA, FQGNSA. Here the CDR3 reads CASSLYRAGDTDTQYF. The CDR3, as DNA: TGTGCCAGCAGCTTATATCGGGCGGGAGACACAGATACGCAGTATTTT.

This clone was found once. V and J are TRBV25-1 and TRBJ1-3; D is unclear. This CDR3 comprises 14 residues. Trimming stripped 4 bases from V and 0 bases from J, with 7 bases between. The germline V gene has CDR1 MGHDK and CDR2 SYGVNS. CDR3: CASSALGSGNTIYF. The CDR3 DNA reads TGTGCCAGCAGTGCCCTCGGCTCTGGAAACACCATATATTTT.

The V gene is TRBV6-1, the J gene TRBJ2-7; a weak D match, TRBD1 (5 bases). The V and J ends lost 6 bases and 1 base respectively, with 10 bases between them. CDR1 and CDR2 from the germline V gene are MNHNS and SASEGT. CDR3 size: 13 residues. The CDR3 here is CASRRQGSYEQYF. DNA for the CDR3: TGTGCCAGCAGAAGGCAGGGTTCCTACGAGCAGTACTTC.

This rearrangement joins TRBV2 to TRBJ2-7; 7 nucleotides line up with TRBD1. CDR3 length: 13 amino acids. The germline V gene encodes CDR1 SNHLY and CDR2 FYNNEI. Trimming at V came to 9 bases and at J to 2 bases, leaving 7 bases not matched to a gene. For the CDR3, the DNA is TGTGCCAGACAGGGGAAAGGGGCCTACGAGCAGTACTTC. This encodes CARQGKGAYEQYF.